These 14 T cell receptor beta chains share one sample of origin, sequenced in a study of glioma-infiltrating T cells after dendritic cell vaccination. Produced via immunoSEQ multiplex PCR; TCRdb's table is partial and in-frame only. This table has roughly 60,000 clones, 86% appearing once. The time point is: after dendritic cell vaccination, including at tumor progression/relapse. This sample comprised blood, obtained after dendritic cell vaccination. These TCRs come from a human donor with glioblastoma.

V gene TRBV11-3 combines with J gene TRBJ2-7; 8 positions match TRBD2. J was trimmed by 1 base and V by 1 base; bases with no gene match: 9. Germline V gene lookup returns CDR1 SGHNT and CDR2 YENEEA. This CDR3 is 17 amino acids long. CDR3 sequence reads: CASSLGVSGRRSYEQYF. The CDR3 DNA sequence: TGTGCCAGCAGCTTAGGGGTAAGCGGGAGAAGATCCTACGAGCAGTACTTC.

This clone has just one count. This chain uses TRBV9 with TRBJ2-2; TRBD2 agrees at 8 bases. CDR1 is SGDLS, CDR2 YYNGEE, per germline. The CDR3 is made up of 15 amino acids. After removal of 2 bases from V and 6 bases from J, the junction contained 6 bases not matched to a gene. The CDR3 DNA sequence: TGTGCCAGCAGCGTGGGCGGGGGGCATCCCGGGGAGCTGTTTTTT. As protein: CASSVGGGHPGELFF. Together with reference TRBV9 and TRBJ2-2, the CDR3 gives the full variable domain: DSGVTQTPKHLITATGQRVTLRCSPRSGDLSVYWYQQSLDQGLQFLIQYYNGEERAKGNILERFSAQQFPDLHSELNLSSLELGDSALYFCASSVGGGHPGELFFGEGSRLTVL.

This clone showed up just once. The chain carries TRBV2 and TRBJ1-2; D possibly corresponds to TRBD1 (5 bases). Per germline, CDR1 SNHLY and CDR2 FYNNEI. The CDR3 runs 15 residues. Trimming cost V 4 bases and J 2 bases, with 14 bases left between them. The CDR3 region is CASSVSVGLNYGYTF. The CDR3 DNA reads TGTGCCAGCAGTGTTTCGGTGGGGCTAAACTATGGCTACACCTTC.

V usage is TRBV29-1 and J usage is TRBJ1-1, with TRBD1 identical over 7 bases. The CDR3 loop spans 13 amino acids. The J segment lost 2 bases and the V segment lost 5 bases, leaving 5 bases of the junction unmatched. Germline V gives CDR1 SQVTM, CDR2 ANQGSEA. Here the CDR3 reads CSVRDRVNTEAFF. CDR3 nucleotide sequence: TGCAGCGTTAGGGACAGAGTTAACACTGAAGCTTTCTTT.

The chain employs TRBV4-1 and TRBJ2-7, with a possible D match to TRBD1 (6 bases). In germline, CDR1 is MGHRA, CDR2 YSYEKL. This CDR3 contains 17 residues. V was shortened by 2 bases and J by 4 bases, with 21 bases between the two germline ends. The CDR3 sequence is CASSQLLQGAAYYEQYF. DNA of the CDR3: TGCGCCAGCAGCCAACTCCTACAGGGCGCAGCTTATTACGAGCAGTACTTC.

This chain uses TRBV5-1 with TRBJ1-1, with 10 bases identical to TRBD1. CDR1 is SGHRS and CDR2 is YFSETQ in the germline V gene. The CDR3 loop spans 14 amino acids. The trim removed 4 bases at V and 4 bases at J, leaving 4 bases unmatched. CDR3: CASSRQGAPTEAFF. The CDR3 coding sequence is TGCGCCAGCAGCCGACAGGGGGCGCCCACTGAAGCTTTCTTT.

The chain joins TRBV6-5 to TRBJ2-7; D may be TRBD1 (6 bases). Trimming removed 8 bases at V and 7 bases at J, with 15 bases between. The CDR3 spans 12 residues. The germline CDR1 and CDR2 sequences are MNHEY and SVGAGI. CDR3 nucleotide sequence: TGTGCCAGCCAAGGACAGAACGGGGAGCAGTACTTC. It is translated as CASQGQNGEQYF.

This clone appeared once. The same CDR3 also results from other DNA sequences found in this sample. In DNA, the CDR3 is TGTGCCAGCAGTTACTCGTCCAGGGGGTCTGGAAACACCATATATTTT. It yields the protein CASSYSSRGSGNTIYF. This chain uses TRBV6-5 with TRBJ1-3; 7 bases align to TRBD1. The CDR3 is made up of 16 amino acids. The junction had 3 bases not matched to a gene; V was cut back by 0 bases and J by 1 base. Per germline, CDR1 MNHEY and CDR2 SVGAGI.

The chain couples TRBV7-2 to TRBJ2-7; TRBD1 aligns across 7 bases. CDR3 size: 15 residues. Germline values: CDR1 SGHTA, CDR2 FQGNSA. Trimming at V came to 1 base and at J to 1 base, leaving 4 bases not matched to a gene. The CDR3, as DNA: TGTGCCAGCAGCTTAGATTGGGACAGTTCCTACGAGCAGTACTTC. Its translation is CASSLDWDSSYEQYF.

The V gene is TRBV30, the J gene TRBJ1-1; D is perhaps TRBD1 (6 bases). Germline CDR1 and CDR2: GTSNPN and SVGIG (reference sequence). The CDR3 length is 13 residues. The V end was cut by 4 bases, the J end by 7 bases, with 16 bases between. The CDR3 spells CAWNPGVIDEAFF. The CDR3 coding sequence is TGTGCCTGGAACCCAGGGGTAATAGATGAAGCTTTCTTT. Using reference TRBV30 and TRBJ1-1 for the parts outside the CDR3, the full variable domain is SQTIHQWPATLVQPVGSPLSLECTVEGTSNPNLYWYRQAAGRGLQLLFYSVGIGQISSEVPQNLSASRPQDRQFILSSKKLLLSDSGFYLCAWNPGVIDEAFFGQGTRLTVV.

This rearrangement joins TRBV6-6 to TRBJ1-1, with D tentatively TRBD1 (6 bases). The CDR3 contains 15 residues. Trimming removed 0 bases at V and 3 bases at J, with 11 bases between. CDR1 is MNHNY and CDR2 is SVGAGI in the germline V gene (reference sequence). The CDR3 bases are TGTGCCAGCAGTTACTCGGAGAAGGGGGACACTGAAGCTTTCTTT. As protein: CASSYSEKGDTEAFF.

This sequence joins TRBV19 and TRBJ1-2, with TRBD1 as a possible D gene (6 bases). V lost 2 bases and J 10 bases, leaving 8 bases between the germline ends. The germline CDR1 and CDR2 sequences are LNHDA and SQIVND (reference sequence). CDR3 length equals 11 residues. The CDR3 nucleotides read TGTGCCAGTAGTATAACAGGGACCTACACCTTC. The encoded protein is CASSITGTYTF.

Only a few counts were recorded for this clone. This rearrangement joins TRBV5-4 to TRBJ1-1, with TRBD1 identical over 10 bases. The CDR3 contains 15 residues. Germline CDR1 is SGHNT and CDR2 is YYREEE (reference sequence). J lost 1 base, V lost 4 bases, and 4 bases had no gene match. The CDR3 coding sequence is TGTGCCAGCAGCCGGGGACAGGGGCAGAACACTGAAGCTTTCTTT. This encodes CASSRGQGQNTEAFF.

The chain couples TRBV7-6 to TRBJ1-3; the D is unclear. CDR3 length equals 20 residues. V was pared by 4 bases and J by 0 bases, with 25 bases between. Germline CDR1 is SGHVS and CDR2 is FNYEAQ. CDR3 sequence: CASSSTPRTEGLLSGNTIYF. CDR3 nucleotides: TGTGCCAGCAGCTCCACCCCCCGGACTGAAGGGCTCCTCTCTGGAAACACCATATATTTT.